A selection of T cell receptor beta chains follows, all from one sample in a study of beta chain features in type 1 diabetes. The assay was immunoSEQ multiplex PCR, and TCRdb's table has in-frame clones only and misses some. The data contain 150,000 to 190,000 clones, over 9% of them singletons. Sequenced sample: central memory CD4+ T cells from blood. Source of these receptors: a man aged 25-40 years with type 1 diabetes. Each CDR3 is given with its conserved first and last residue. A D gene is named only where the DNA matches it firmly. Size is omitted from some rows. Given values are once, few, many or a class for expanded clones.

TRBJ2-5	TRBV2	-	-	TGTGCCAGCAGGCCGGGACTTCAAGAGACCCAGTACTTC	CASRPGLQETQYF
TRBJ1-1	TRBV30	TRBD1	-	TGTGCCTGGGGGGACAGGGAAGCTTTCTTT	CAWGDREAFF
TRBJ2-1	TRBV28	-	-	TGTGCCAGCAGTTTATTGGGGGCGGGTGAGCAGTTCTTC	CASSLLGAGEQFF
TRBJ1-1	TRBV5-4	-	-	TGTGCCAGCAAACAATTAAACGCGAACACTGAAGCTTTCTTT	CASKQLNANTEAFF
TRBJ2-7	TRBV23-1	TRBD1	-	TGCGCCAGCAGTCCCCCCCGCGGACAGGCAACATCCTACGAGCAGTACTTC	CASSPPRGQATSYEQYF
TRBJ2-1	TRBV5-1	TRBD1	few	TGCGCCAGCAGCTTGGTAGGACAGGGGGGCCTCAATGAGCAGTTCTTC	CASSLVGQGGLNEQFF
TRBJ2-2	TRBV7-2	-	few	TGTGCCAGCAGCCCAATAGTTGTCGGGGAGCTGTTTTTT	CASSPIVVGELFF
TRBJ1-1	TRBV7-3	-	-	TGTGCCAGCAGCTTAAATCACGGGGACACTGAAGCTTTCTTT	CASSLNHGDTEAFF
TRBJ1-2	TRBV30	TRBD1	-	TGTGCCTGGAGTGCCCAGGGGGCAGGCGGCTACACCTTC	CAWSAQGAGGYTF
TRBJ2-1	TRBV15	TRBD2	-	TGTGCCACCAGCAGTGGCCGGGCTAGCGGGAGTGTCGTGTTCTTC	CATSSGRASGSVVFF
TRBJ1-1	TRBV2	-	few	TGTGCCACACTCTTGGGGGGAGCAGGGAGGACTGAAGCTTTCTTT	CATLLGGAGRTEAFF
TRBJ2-1	TRBV18	TRBD2	-	TGTGCCAGCTCCGCTGCTAGCGGGAGAAGGAATGAGCAGTTCTTC	CASSAASGRRNEQFF
TRBJ2-1	TRBV18	-	few	TGTGCCAGCTCACCACCGGCGCAGGGTTACAATGAGCAGTTCTTC	CASSPPAQGYNEQFF
TRBJ1-5	TRBV30	TRBD1	-	TGTGCCTGGGGGACAGCCAGCAATCAGCCCCAGCATTTT	CAWGTASNQPQHF
TRBJ2-1	TRBV18	TRBD2	-	TGTGCCAGCTCAATTACTAGCGGGAGGGCCCACAATGAGCAGTTCTTC	CASSITSGRAHNEQFF
TRBJ2-6	TRBV30	-	-	TGTGCCTGGGTACTCTCTGGGGCCAACGTCCTGACTTTC	CAWVLSGANVLTF
TRBJ2-7	TRBV28	-	few	TGTGCCAGCAGTTTTGTCAACTCCTACGAGCAGTACTTC	CASSFVNSYEQYF